The present TCR beta chain was sequenced within a study of shared clonotypes between healthy human individuals. Looking at the study overall: For every donor, three CD4 naive, three CD4 memory, two CD8 naive and one CD8 memory plates were used.

Per germline, CDR1 SGDLS and CDR2 YYNGEE. The CDR3 is 14 residues long. Trimming at V came to 7 bases and at J to 0 bases, leaving 4 bases not matched to a gene. Some clones are missing from TCRdb's copy, which holds only in-frame ones; the method was immunoSEQ multiplex PCR. The repertoire includes 2 million to 2.5 million clones, just under 95% of them detected once, and more than 0.35% sits in the top ten. The receptor was derived from a young man in good health. Some clones in this sample may be carry-over from other donors' samples. The rearrangement links TRBV9 to TRBJ1-3, with 7 bases fitting TRBD1. The specimen was naive CD4+ T cells from PBMCs. Subset in this sample: CD45RA+ positively selected. DNA of the CDR3: TGTGCCAGCGCCGGGACAGCCTCTGGAAACACCATATATTTT. As protein: CASAGTASGNTIYF.